This TCR beta chain was profiled in a study of response to subunit inactivated influenza vaccine (dated by TCRdb to between 2017 and 2018). Broadly, across the study: Deep quantitative profiling of the T cell receptor repertoire was used in the study to follow responses to a trivalent subunit inactivated influenza vaccine. Results and caveats for the whole study, not just this receptor: The authors suggested that each seasonal influenza vaccination may recruit only a limited number of new T cells.

The sample holds a few counts of this clonotype. It lacks a known antigen. No per-base quality is available; no much larger clone lies one base away. The protocol used for the library was RT-PCR. Sequencing instrument: Illumina HiSeq 2500. Using fastp at Q25 and MiXCR, TCRdb reprocessed the public reads and kept productive beta chains. All rows with the same CDR3 protein become a single entry with the most common DNA and genes. Within this sample are 710,000 or so distinct CDR3 sequences, with approximately 14% of them counted one time only. 11% of the sample is taken by the ten largest. The CDR3 goes from the cysteine to the phenylalanine over 14 residues. Only the CDR3 region is kept as DNA, spanning 42 bases read in frame from base 1. From V the trimming removes 7 bases and from J it removes 3 bases, while the gene matches leave 9 bases of the junction unaccounted for. CDR1 is given as SEHNR and CDR2 as FQNEAQ, both from the germline V gene (reference sequence).

This receptor was taken from a man between 45 and 60 years old who received an inactivated influenza vaccine. Donor details come from another sample of the same person, matched by shared clones. The input for sequencing was PBMCs from blood, taken 11 to 12 days after vaccination. The rearrangement combines TRBV7-9 with TRBJ2-7, and 7 junctional nucleotides match TRBD1. The sequence in DNA is TGTGCCAGCACCCTAGGACAGGCCGACTACGAGCAGTACTTC. Its protein is CASTLGQADYEQYF.